This entry describes one TCR beta chain. Losses at the gene ends were 4 bases for V and 2 bases for J; bases not matched to a gene: 7. Germline CDR1 is SGHRS and CDR2 is YFSETQ. The CDR3 sequence is 15 residues long. Profiled with immunoSEQ multiplex PCR; TCRdb holds only in-frame clones, not every one. The sample yields about 7,600 clones, about three fifths seen once. The time point: second of two post-therapy site-matched biopsies roughly 8 weeks apart. The data were taken from a study of T cells in tumors after PD-1 blockade. In the study overall: During anti-PD-1 treatment, some patients continued daily vismodegib 150 mg. On average, tumor samples gave about 26,000 TCR templates and approximately 6,100 unique clonotypes.

Source: tumor tissue, taken after anti-PD-1 treatment. The chain combines TRBV5-1 with TRBJ2-5; 8 bases align to TRBD1. The sequence derives from a human donor with basal cell carcinoma. In nucleotides, the CDR3 is TGCGCCAGCAGCCCGCGACAGGGGAGGCAAGAGACCCAGTACTTC. It is translated as CASSPRQGRQETQYF.